This TCR beta chain appears in the sequencing data of a study of vaccination and CD4 T cells after COVID-19. Overall study: Investigators took post-vaccine samples a median 72 days after dose two, within a range of 14 to 241.

Overall study findings and caveats: Counts of SARS-CoV-2-reactive clonotypes had a median that went from approximately 23 to 38, a nonsignificant change.

Cultured CD4+ T cell DNA underwent sequencing with the Oncomine TCR Beta short-read assay. MiXCR was run by TCRdb on the PCR reads, yielding one entry per CDR3 protein. The data show just over 15,000 distinct CDR3 sequences, about two fifths seen once. This clonotype occurred a few times. Its antigen remains unidentified. Germline V gene lookup returns CDR1 ENHRY and CDR2 SYGVKD. CDR3 length: 13 amino acids. V shed 4 bases and J shed 1 base, with 7 bases lying between them. Noted treatment: approximately 9-day PBMC culture with coronavirus spike peptide pools or control peptides (ViraFEST assay). This chain uses TRBV10-3 with TRBJ1-1; D remains ambiguous. The sample was CD4+ T cells from blood, cultured in vitro, taken before SARS-CoV-2 vaccination. This sequence was found in a human donor who had recovered from COVID-19. CDR3 residues: CAISGVGNTEAFF. The CDR3 DNA reads TGTGCCATCAGTGGTGTGGGGAACACTGAAGCTTTCTTT.